The 24 T cell receptor beta chains listed next were all sequenced from one sample in a study of shared clonotypes between healthy human individuals. Sequencing used immunoSEQ multiplex PCR; TCRdb keeps in-frame clones, though not all of them. Found here are approximately 340,000 clones, roughly 70% of them singletons; the top ten hold around a tenth. Sequencing was carried out using memory CD4+ T cells sorted from blood. Specified subset: CD45RA-negative fraction. The receptors stem from a man aged 30 to 39 in good health.

This clone showed up just a few times. The CDR3 sequence is CASSGAGGTEAFF. CDR3 in DNA: TGCGCCAGCAGTGGGGCAGGGGGCACTGAAGCTTTCTTT. The chain joins TRBV10-2 to TRBJ1-1; TRBD1 matches at 7 bases. Per germline, CDR1 WSHSY and CDR2 SAAADI. The V and J ends lost 4 bases and 4 bases, in that order; junction bases with no gene match: 3. The CDR3 runs 13 residues.

The V and J genes are TRBV7-9 and TRBJ2-7; D is unclear. This CDR3 spans 13 amino acids. Trimming removed 3 bases from V and 3 bases from J, with 9 bases in between. Germline V gene data show CDR1 as SEHNR and CDR2 as FQNEAQ (reference sequence). The CDR3 spells CASSLVGNYEQYF. The CDR3 nucleotides are TGTGCCAGCAGCTTGGTAGGGAACTACGAGCAGTACTTC.

This chain uses TRBV5-1 with TRBJ2-7; D may be TRBD2 (6 bases). The CDR3 is made up of 15 amino acids. The germline gives CDR1 SGHRS, CDR2 YFSETQ. V was pared by 4 bases and J by 2 bases, with 16 bases between. In DNA form, the CDR3 reads TGCGCCAGCAGCCCGGTCAGGGACTTTACCTACGAGCAGTACTTC. Translated, it gives CASSPVRDFTYEQYF.

The rearrangement joins TRBV29-1 to TRBJ2-7; D remains unclear. From germline, CDR1 is SQVTM and CDR2 ANQGSEA. CDR3 length: 13 amino acids. V lost 6 bases to trimming and J lost 1 base, with 13 bases between them. CDR3 DNA sequence: TGCAGCGTGAAGTGGCTATATTCCTACGAGCAGTACTTC. This gives the protein CSVKWLYSYEQYF.

Comments on this clone: A read error may be the cause here, since a much bigger clone is one base away. Other DNA sequences within the sample encode an identical CDR3. CDR3 sequence: CASRDGRQGSRGEQFF. In DNA, the CDR3 is TGCGCCAGCAGAGACGGGCGACAGGGCTCGAGGGGCGAGCAGTTCTTC. V gene TRBV10-1 combines with J gene TRBJ2-1; 7 bases fit TRBD1. Losses at the gene ends were 6 bases for V and 10 bases for J; bases not matched to a gene: 18. The CDR3 spans 16 residues. In germline, CDR1 is WNHNN, CDR2 SYGVQD (reference sequence).

For this clone: Distinct nucleotide sequences in the sample also encode this CDR3. This rearrangement joins TRBV18 to TRBJ2-5; D ambiguous. V lost 2 bases, J lost 5 bases, and 9 bases lay in between. The CDR3 length is 13 residues. CDR1 is KGHSH and CDR2 is LQKENI in the germline V gene. CDR3 nucleotides: TGTGCCAGCTCACCAGCTGGGCGGGAGACCCAGTACTTC. The encoded protein is CASSPAGRETQYF.

The rearrangement joins TRBV5-1 to TRBJ2-7, with D perhaps assigned TRBD1 or TRBD2 (5 bases each). The V end was cut by 1 base, the J end by 1 base, with 12 bases between. Per the germline V gene, CDR1 is SGHRS and CDR2 is YFSETQ. CDR3 length: 15 residues. The CDR3 loop reads CASSLSGSRSYEQYF. The CDR3 DNA reads TGCGCCAGCAGCTTGTCAGGGAGTCGGTCCTACGAGCAGTACTTC.

The rearrangement uses TRBV5-1 and TRBJ2-5; possible D gene TRBD2, 5 bases. This CDR3 is built from 14 residues. CDR1 and CDR2 from the germline V gene are SGHRS and YFSETQ. Deletions cut 5 bases from V and 4 bases from J, with 15 bases between. CDR3 amino acids: CASREPGDLETQYF. The CDR3 DNA reads as TGCGCCAGCAGGGAACCCGGGGATTTAGAGACCCAGTACTTC.

The gene calls are TRBV4-1 and TRBJ2-1, with TRBD2 matching 7 bases. The CDR3 is 16 amino acids. The V gene end was trimmed by 0 bases and the J gene end by 4 bases; junction bases not matched to a gene: 6. The V gene's germline CDR1 is MGHRA and CDR2 YSYEKL. The CDR3 here is CASSQDPSGTYNEQFF. The CDR3, as DNA: TGCGCCAGCAGCCAAGACCCCAGCGGGACTTACAATGAGCAGTTCTTC.

Details on this clone: A read error likely explains this, since a far larger clone differs by one base. This same CDR3 is encoded by further DNA sequences in the sample. The chain links TRBV7-9 to TRBJ2-1; D not resolved. The CDR3 is 13 amino acids. The germline gives CDR1 SEHNR, CDR2 FQNEAQ (reference sequence). Trimming stripped 1 base from V and 5 bases from J, with 6 bases between. CDR3 sequence reads: CASSLGQNNEQFF. In nucleotides, the CDR3 is TGTGCCAGCAGCTTAGGGCAGAACAATGAGCAGTTCTTC.

This chain connects TRBV9 to TRBJ2-2; 9 nucleotides align to TRBD2. Trimming removed 1 base from V and 0 bases from J; junction bases left unmatched: 4. This CDR3 is 17 amino acids long. The germline gives CDR1 SGDLS, CDR2 YYNGEE. The CDR3 region is CASSVMSGGTNTGELFF. CDR3 nucleotide sequence: TGTGCCAGCAGCGTAATGAGCGGGGGGACGAACACCGGGGAGCTGTTTTTT.

This clone was observed a single time. The V call is TRBV5-6, the J call TRBJ1-2, with D hard to call. The CDR3 extends over 14 amino acids. CDR1 is SGHDT and CDR2 is YYEEEE in the germline V gene. Trimming removed 3 bases from V and 0 bases from J, with 9 bases in between. The CDR3 DNA sequence: TGTGCCAGCAGCTCAGACCTTACTAACTATGGCTACACCTTC. It is translated as CASSSDLTNYGYTF.

The rearrangement uses TRBV7-8 and TRBJ1-4, with 8 positions matching TRBD1. In germline, CDR1 is SGHVS, CDR2 FQNEAQ. The ends lost 5 bases at V and 7 bases at J; junction bases unmatched: 9. The CDR3 runs 15 residues. The CDR3 sequence is CASSMRQGIFEKLFF. The CDR3 bases are TGTGCCAGCAGCATGAGACAGGGGATTTTTGAAAAACTGTTTTTT.

The chain uses TRBV28 and TRBJ2-1; TRBD2 agrees at 9 bases. The CDR3 totals 16 residues. The J segment lost 2 bases and the V segment lost 5 bases, leaving 7 bases of the junction unmatched. CDR1 is MDHEN and CDR2 is SYDVKM in the germline V gene. The CDR3 coding sequence is TGTGCCAGCAGTGTCGCAAGACTAGCGGCCTACAATGAGCAGTTCTTC. Its protein is CASSVARLAAYNEQFF.

The chain is built from TRBV11-3 and TRBJ2-2; unclear D gene. V lost 1 base, J lost 1 base, and 7 bases lay in between. From germline, CDR1 is SGHNT and CDR2 YENEEA. The CDR3 contains 15 residues. The CDR3 nucleotides are TGTGCCAGCAGCTTAGGTCCAAAGAACACCGGGGAGCTGTTTTTT. This translates into CASSLGPKNTGELFF.

This chain connects TRBV15 to TRBJ2-5, with 8 nucleotides matching TRBD2. CDR1 is LNHNV, CDR2 YYDKDF, per germline (reference sequence). The CDR3 contains 13 residues. V dropped 2 bases and J dropped 7; count of bases not matched to a gene: 3. CDR3 DNA: TGTGCCACCAGCAGACACGCGGGGGGGACCCAGTACTTC. Amino acid sequence: CATSRHAGGTQYF. The whole variable domain, remainder taken from reference TRBV15 and TRBJ2-5, is DAMVIQNPRYQVTQFGKPVTLSCSQTLNHNVMYWYQQKSSQAPKLLFHYYDKDFNNEADTPDNFQSRRPNTSFCFLDIRSPGLGDTAMYLCATSRHAGGTQYFGPGTRLLVL.

The CDR3 protein is CASSLSGLSYEQYF. Here the CDR3 DNA reads TGTGCCAGCAGCTTGTCCGGACTGAGCTACGAGCAGTACTTC. This chain connects TRBV5-5 to TRBJ2-7, with D tentatively TRBD2 (5 bases). The CDR3 extends over 14 amino acids. The V gene lost 1 base and the J gene lost 3 bases, with 11 bases spanning the gap. Germline V lookup: CDR1 SGHKS, CDR2 YYEKEE (reference sequence).

This clone was counted a single time. This sequence joins TRBV5-4 and TRBJ2-3, with 7 bases lining up with TRBD2. The junction had 8 bases not matched to a gene; V was cut back by 4 bases and J by 6 bases. The V gene's germline CDR1 is SGHNT and CDR2 YYREEE (reference sequence). The CDR3 has 14 amino acids. The CDR3 protein is CASSAGGLVDTQYF. The CDR3 coding sequence is TGTGCCAGCAGCGCCGGGGGGTTGGTGGATACGCAGTATTTT.

This chain connects TRBV28 to TRBJ2-1, with D uncertain. CDR1 and CDR2 from the germline V gene are MDHEN and SYDVKM. Trimming left V 6 bases short and J 0 bases short, with 15 bases between. The CDR3 totals 16 residues. The CDR3, as DNA: TGTGCCAGCAGAACCGTCGGACGAAGCTCCTACAATGAGCAGTTCTTC. This sequence encodes CASRTVGRSSYNEQFF. Based on the CDR3 plus reference TRBV28 and TRBJ2-1, the full variable domain is DVKVTQSSRYLVKRTGEKVFLECVQDMDHENMFWYRQDPGLGLRLIYFSYDVKMKEKGDIPEGYSVSREKKERFSLILESASTNQTSMYLCASRTVGRSSYNEQFFGPGTRLTVL.

The chain links TRBV5-1 to TRBJ2-7; TRBD1 or TRBD2 may be the D gene (5 bases each). V was shortened by 4 bases and J by 4 bases, with 18 bases between the two germline ends. This CDR3 comprises 15 residues. Germline lookup yields CDR1 SGHRS and CDR2 YFSETQ. The CDR3 is CASSRGGEGAYEQYF. CDR3 nucleotide sequence: TGCGCCAGCAGCCGCGGAGGCGAAGGGGCATACGAGCAGTACTTC.

The V call is TRBV7-8, the J call TRBJ1-5, with D unclear. Per the germline V gene, CDR1 is SGHVS and CDR2 is FQNEAQ. V was clipped by 2 bases and J by 1 base, with 6 bases between them. The CDR3 length is 14 residues. The CDR3 DNA reads TGTGCCAGCAGCTTAACAACCAGCAATCAGCCCCAGCATTTT. Protein sequence: CASSLTTSNQPQHF.

The J gene is TRBJ2-2, the V gene TRBV5-6; D is uncertain. This CDR3 region has 13 residues. V was cut by 4 bases and J by 3 bases, with 7 bases left in between. Germline-derived CDR1 and CDR2 are SGHDT and YYEEEE. The chain's CDR3 is CASSREDTGELFF. The CDR3 nucleotides read TGTGCCAGCAGCCGTGAAGACACCGGGGAGCTGTTTTTT.

The chain has TRBV2 and TRBJ1-2; 7 nucleotides agree with TRBD1. V was pared by 5 bases and J by 4 bases, with 10 bases of the junction left unmatched. The CDR3 is made up of 15 amino acids. Germline V gives CDR1 SNHLY, CDR2 FYNNEI. The CDR3 reads CASSRDRAATYGYTF. Written as DNA, the CDR3 is TGTGCCAGCAGTCGTGACAGGGCGGCTACCTATGGCTACACCTTC.

This clone was picked up a small number of times. The chain carries TRBV5-1 and TRBJ2-1; D call uncertain. Germline CDR1 reads SGHRS; CDR2 reads YFSETQ. This CDR3 comprises 15 residues. V was trimmed by 0 bases and J by 2 bases, leaving 9 bases between them. The CDR3 DNA follows: TGCGCCAGCAGCTTGGCAGTGGGTCCCTACAATGAGCAGTTCTTC. Protein product: CASSLAVGPYNEQFF. The variable domain in full, with the rest retrieved from reference TRBV5-1 and TRBJ2-1, is KAGVTQTPRYLIKTRGQQVTLSCSPISGHRSVSWYQQTPGQGLQFLFEYFSETQRNKGNFPGRFSGRQFSNSRSEMNVSTLELGDSALYLCASSLAVGPYNEQFFGPGTRLTVL.